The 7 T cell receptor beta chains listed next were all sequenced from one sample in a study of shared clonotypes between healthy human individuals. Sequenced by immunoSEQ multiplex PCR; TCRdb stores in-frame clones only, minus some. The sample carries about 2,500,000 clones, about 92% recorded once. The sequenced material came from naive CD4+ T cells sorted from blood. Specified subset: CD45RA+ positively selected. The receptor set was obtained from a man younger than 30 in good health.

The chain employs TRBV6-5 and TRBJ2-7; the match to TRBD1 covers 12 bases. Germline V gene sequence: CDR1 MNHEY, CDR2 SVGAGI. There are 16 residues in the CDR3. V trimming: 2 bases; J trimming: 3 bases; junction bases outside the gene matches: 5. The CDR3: CASSYPGTGGFYEQYF. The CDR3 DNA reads TGTGCCAGCAGTTACCCCGGGACAGGGGGCTTCTACGAGCAGTACTTC.

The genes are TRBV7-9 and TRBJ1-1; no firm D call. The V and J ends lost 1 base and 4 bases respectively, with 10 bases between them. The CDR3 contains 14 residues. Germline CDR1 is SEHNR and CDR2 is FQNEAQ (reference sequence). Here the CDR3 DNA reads TGTGCCAGCAGCTTAGGAGGGAGGAGCACTGAAGCTTTCTTT. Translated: CASSLGGRSTEAFF.

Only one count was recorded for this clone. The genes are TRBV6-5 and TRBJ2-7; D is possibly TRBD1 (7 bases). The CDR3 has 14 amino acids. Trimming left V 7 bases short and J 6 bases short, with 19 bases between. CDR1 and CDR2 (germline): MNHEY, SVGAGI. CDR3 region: CASNIQGGIGEQYF. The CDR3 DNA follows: TGTGCCAGCAACATTCAGGGGGGTATCGGCGAGCAGTACTTC.

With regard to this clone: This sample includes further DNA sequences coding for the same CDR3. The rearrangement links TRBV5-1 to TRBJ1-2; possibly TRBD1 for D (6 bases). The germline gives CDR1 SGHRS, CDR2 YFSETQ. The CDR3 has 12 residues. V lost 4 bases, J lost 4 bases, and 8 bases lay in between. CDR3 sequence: CASSTDSYGYTF. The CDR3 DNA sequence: TGCGCCAGCAGCACGGACAGCTATGGCTACACCTTC.

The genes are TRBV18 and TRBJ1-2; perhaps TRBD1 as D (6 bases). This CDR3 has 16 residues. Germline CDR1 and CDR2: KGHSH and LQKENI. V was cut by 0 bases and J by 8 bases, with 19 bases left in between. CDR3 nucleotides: TGTGCCAGCTCACCACCCTCGATGGGGGGCTCAGGAGGCTACACCTTC. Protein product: CASSPPSMGGSGGYTF.

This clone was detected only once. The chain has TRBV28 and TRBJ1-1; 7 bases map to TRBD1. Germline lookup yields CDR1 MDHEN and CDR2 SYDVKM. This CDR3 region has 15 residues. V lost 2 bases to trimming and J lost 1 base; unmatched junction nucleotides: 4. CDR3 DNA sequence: TGTGCCAGCAGTTTAAGGGGACAGACGAACACTGAAGCTTTCTTT. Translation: CASSLRGQTNTEAFF.

This CDR3 reads CAWGTSGIYNEQFF. In DNA form, the CDR3 reads TGTGCCTGGGGGACTAGCGGGATCTACAATGAGCAGTTCTTC. J is TRBJ2-1 and V is TRBV30, with 13 nucleotides matching TRBD2. J gave up 3 bases and V 5 bases, and 1 base lay outside the gene matches. The CDR3 extends over 14 amino acids. Per the germline V gene, CDR1 is GTSNPN and CDR2 is SVGIG (reference sequence).